This TCR beta chain was sequenced in a study of PD-1 blockade in mismatch repair-deficient tumors. Looking at the study overall: Patients had around 11 mismatch repair-deficient cancer types and were previously treated and progressing.

Using immunoSEQ multiplex PCR, the repertoire was profiled, and TCRdb retains in-frame clones only, with some absent. This sample has 77,000 or so clones; 65% to 85% occur once, and the top ten carry around 5.1%. V was clipped by 2 bases and J by 0 bases, with 8 bases between them. The CDR3 totals 15 residues. From germline, CDR1 is MNHEY and CDR2 SVGAGI. PCR or immunohistochemistry showed mismatch repair deficiency in every enrolled patient. The TCR-sequenced patients were a few responders to pembrolizumab. In its sample, this clone was seen a few times. What it recognizes is unknown. Study-wide findings and caveats: Rapid post-treatment expansion, then contraction, generally preceding radiologic response, marked tumor-resident clones.

This clonotype originated in an adult with mismatch repair-deficient cancer. This specimen was peripheral blood, taken 44 weeks after starting pembrolizumab. V gene TRBV6-5 combines with J gene TRBJ1-3; maybe TRBD1 (5 bases). The chain's CDR3 is CASSYRQFSGNTIYF. The CDR3 DNA is TGTGCCAGCAGTTACAGACAGTTCTCTGGAAACACCATATATTTT.